This T cell receptor beta chain was documented in a study of blood T cell repertoires in COVID-19. Everyone who took part was about 18 to 90 years old, and they came from fewer than 25 US areas. Allocation to cohorts depended on clinical history reported by the participants. The authors' processing: Researchers report that nucleated cell counts were estimated from reference gene primer amplification. TCRdb's table, derived via immunoSEQ multiplex PCR, lists solely in-frame clones and lacks some. V, J and clone size are those of that table, while D and trimming were read from the DNA. Altogether over 120,000 clones are present, more than 80% being singletons, with the ten largest covering about 4.1%. The source material was PBMCs or T cells enriched from blood (not recorded which). The receptor comes from a man in his forties or fifties who had recovered from COVID-19.

CDR3 in DNA: TGTGCCAGCAGCTTGCAGGGGGATCAGCCCCAGCATTTT. Its protein product is CASSLQGDQPQHF. The chain has TRBV7-2 and TRBJ1-5, with TRBD1 matching 7 bases. This CDR3 spans 13 amino acids. The V gene's germline CDR1 is SGHTA and CDR2 FQGNSA. V trimming: 3 bases; J trimming: 5 bases; junction bases outside the gene matches: 1.